These T cell receptor beta chains were read from a single sample in a study of neurological immune-mediated disorders. TCRdb re-called the 5' RACE reads through MiXCR, storing one row per CDR3 protein. Seen here are over 90,000 distinct CDR3 sequences, about a tenth observed once, and the top ten hold approximately 3.4%. The sample comprised PBMCs. The receptors come from a female donor with HTLV-1-associated myelopathy (HAM/TSP). Both conserved end residues are part of each CDR3. The D gene is left open where the match is weak. Size is stated for part of the rows, as once, few or many counts, or as a class when the clone is expanded.

many	-	TRBV28	TRBJ2-7	CASSLYGYEQYF	TGTGCCAGCAGTTTATACGGCTACGAGCAGTACTTC
many	-	TRBV20-1	TRBJ2-3	CSAVGGASTDTQYF	TGCAGTGCCGTAGGGGGGGCTAGCACAGATACGCAGTATTTT
many	TRBD1	TRBV20-1	TRBJ2-7	CSAKPTGVLEQYF	TGCAGTGCTAAGCCGACAGGGGTTTTAGAGCAGTACTTC
many	-	TRBV15	TRBJ2-3	CATSREWVGPDTQYF	TGTGCCACCAGCAGGGAATGGGTGGGCCCAGATACGCAGTATTTT
many	-	TRBV7-2	TRBJ1-2	CASSLSPTDYGYTF	TGTGCCAGCAGCTTATCGCCAACCGACTATGGCTACACCTTC
many	-	TRBV28	TRBJ1-5	CASSLPTPGSQPQHF	TGTGCCAGCAGTTTACCGACACCGGGGAGTCAGCCCCAGCATTTT
few	-	TRBV10-3	TRBJ2-6	CAISTGTSGANVLTF	TGTGCCATCAGTACAGGGACTTCTGGGGCCAACGTCCTGACTTTC
many	-	TRBV5-1	TRBJ1-5	CASSFDDRWGAQPQHF	TGCGCCAGCAGCTTTGATGACAGGTGGGGCGCTCAGCCCCAGCATTTT
many	-	TRBV7-8	TRBJ1-6	CASTRSRGPGRSPLHF	TGTGCCAGCACCAGATCACGGGGACCCGGGCGTTCACCCCTCCACTTT
many	-	TRBV5-1	TRBJ2-1	CASCWRGPCHEQFF	TGCGCCAGCTGTTGGCGGGGCCCCTGCCATGAGCAGTTCTTC
many	-	TRBV7-8	TRBJ2-7	CASSLRTEGAYEQYF	TGTGCCAGCAGCCTCCGGACAGAAGGAGCCTACGAGCAGTACTTC
many	-	TRBV4-1	TRBJ2-1	CASSQVSAGHEQFF	TGCGCCAGCAGCCAAGTATCGGCAGGCCATGAGCAGTTCTTC
many	TRBD2	TRBV9	TRBJ2-3	CASSTGLAGSTDTQYF	TGTGCCAGCAGCACCGGACTAGCGGGAAGCACAGATACGCAGTATTTT
few	TRBD1	TRBV12-3/TRBV12-4	TRBJ1-1	CASRGTGTGNTEAFF	TGTGCCAGCAGGGGCACGGGGACAGGCAACACTGAAGCTTTCTTT
many	TRBD1	TRBV20-1	TRBJ2-5	CSAGGQVVETQYF	TGCAGTGCTGGGGGACAGGTGGTAGAGACCCAGTACTTC
many	-	TRBV5-1	TRBJ2-1	CASSLSLAGEQFF	TGCGCCAGCAGCTTGTCACTAGCAGGCGAGCAGTTCTTC
many	TRBD1	TRBV5-1	TRBJ2-1	CASSLGTGGSYNEQFF	TGCGCCAGCAGCTTGGGGACAGGGGGCTCCTACAATGAGCAGTTCTTC
many	-	TRBV7-2	TRBJ2-4	CASSPGGTKNIQYF	TGTGCCAGCAGCCCTGGAGGGACCAAAAACATTCAGTACTTC
few	-	TRBV5-1	TRBJ2-2	CASSLGLDTGELFF	TGCGCCAGCAGCTTGGGCCTTGACACCGGGGAGCTGTTTTTT
-	TRBD1	TRBV7-9	TRBJ2-3	CASSSYRGTDTQYF	TGTGCCAGCAGCTCCTACAGGGGAACCGATACGCAGTATTTT
many	TRBD1	TRBV3-1	TRBJ1-2	CASSQPTPTGTGAYTF	TGTGCCAGCAGCCAACCAACCCCAACCGGGACAGGGGCCTACACCTTC